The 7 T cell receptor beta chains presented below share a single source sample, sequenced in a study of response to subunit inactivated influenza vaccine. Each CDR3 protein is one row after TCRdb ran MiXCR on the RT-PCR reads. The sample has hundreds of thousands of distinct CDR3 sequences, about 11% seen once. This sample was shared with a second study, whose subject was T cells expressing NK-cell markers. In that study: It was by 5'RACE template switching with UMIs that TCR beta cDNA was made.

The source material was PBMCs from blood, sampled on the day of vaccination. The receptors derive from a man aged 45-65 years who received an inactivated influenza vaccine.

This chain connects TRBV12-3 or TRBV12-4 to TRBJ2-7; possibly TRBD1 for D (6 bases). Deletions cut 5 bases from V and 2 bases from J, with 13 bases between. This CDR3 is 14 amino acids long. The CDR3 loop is CASSPRQETYEQYF. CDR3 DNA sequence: TGTGCCAGCAGTCCCCGACAGGAAACCTACGAGCAGTACTTC.

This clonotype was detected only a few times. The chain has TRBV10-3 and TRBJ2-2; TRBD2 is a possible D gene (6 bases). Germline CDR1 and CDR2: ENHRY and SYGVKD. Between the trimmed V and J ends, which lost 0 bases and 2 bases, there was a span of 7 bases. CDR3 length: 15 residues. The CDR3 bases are TGTGCCATCAGTGAGTCGGGGGGAAACACCGGGGAGCTGTTTTTT. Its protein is CAISESGGNTGELFF.

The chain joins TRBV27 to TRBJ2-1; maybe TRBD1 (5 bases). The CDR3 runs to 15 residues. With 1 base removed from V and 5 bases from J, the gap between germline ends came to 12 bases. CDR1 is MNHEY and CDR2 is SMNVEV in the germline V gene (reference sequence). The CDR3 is CASSLWAGHHNEQFF. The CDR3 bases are TGTGCCAGCAGTTTATGGGCAGGACACCACAATGAGCAGTTCTTC.

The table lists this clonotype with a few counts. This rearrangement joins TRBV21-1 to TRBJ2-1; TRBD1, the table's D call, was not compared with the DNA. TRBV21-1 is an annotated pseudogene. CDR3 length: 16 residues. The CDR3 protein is CASSNRIDRGQNEEFF. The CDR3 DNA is TGTGCCAGCAGCAATCGTATCGACAGGGGGCAAAACGAAGAGTTCTTC.

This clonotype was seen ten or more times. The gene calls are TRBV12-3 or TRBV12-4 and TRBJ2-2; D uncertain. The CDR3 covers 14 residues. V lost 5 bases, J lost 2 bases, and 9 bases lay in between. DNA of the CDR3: TGTGCCAGCAGTCCCAACGTCAACACCGGGGAGCTGTTTTTT. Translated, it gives CASSPNVNTGELFF.

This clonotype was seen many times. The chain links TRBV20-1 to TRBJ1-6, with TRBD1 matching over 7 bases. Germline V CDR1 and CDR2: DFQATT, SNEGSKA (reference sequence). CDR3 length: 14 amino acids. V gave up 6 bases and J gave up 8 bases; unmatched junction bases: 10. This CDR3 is CSAADRESDSPLHF. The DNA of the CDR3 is TGCAGTGCAGCTGACAGGGAAAGTGATTCACCCCTCCACTTT.

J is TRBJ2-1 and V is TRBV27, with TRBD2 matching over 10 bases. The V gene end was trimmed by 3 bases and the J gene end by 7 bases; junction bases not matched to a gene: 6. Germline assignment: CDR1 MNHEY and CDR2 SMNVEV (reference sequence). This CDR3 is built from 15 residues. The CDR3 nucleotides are TGTGCCAGCAGTTTCCGGCTAGCGGGAGCTAATGAGCAGTTCTTC. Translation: CASSFRLAGANEQFF.